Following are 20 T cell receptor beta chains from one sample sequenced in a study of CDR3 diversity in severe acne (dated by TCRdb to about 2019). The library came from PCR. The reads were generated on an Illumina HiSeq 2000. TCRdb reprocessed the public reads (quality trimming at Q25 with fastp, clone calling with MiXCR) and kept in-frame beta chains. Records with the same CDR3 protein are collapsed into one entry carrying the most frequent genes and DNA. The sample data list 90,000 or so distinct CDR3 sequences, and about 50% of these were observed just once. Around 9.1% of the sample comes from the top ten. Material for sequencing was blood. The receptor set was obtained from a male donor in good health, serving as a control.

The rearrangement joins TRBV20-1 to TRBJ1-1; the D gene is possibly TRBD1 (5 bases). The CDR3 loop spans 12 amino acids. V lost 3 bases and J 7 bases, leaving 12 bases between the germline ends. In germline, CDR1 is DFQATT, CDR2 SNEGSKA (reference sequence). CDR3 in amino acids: CSARRQGLEAFF. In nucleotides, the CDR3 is TGCAGTGCTAGGCGGCAGGGACTTGAAGCTTTCTTT.

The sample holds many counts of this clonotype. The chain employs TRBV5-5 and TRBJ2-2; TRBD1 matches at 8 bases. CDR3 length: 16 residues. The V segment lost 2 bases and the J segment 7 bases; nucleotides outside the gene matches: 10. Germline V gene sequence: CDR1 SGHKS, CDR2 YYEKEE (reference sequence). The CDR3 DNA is TGTGCCAGCAGCTTCCCCCCAGGGGGCGCGGGCGGGGAGCTGTTTTTT. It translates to CASSFPPGGAGGELFF.

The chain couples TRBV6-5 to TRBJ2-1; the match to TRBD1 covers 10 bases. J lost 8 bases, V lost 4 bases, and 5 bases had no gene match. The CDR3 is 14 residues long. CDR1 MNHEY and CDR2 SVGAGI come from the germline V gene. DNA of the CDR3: TGTGCCAGCAGTTCGGGACAGGGGAGCCATGAGCAGTTCTTC. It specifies CASSSGQGSHEQFF.

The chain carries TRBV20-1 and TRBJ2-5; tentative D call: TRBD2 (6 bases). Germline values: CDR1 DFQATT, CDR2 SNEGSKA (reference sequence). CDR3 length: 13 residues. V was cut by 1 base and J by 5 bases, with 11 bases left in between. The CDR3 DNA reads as TGCAGTGCTAGAGTGGCTAGCGTGGAGACCCAGTACTTC. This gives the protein CSARVASVETQYF.

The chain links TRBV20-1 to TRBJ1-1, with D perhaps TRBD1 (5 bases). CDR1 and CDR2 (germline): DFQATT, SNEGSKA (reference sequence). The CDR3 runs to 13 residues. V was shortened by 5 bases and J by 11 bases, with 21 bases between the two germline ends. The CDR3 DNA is TGCAGTGCTGGTACGGGGAGAGGGACTGGGGCTTTCTTT. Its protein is CSAGTGRGTGAFF.

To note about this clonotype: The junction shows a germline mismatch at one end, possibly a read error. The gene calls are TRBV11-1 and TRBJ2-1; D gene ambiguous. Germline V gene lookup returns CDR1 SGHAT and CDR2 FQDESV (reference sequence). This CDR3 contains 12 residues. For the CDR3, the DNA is TGTGCCAGCAGTTACTCCCACAATGAGCAGTTCTTC. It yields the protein CASSYSHNEQFF.

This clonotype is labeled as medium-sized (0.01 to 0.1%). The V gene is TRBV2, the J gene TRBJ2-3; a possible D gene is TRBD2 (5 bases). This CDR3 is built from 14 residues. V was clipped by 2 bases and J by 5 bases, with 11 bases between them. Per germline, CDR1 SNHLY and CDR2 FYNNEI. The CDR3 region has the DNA TGTGCCAGCAGTGAACCGTCCGGGGTAGATACGCAGTATTTT. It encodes CASSEPSGVDTQYF. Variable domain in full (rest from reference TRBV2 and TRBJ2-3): EPEVTQTPSHQVTQMGQEVILRCVPISNHLYFYWYRQILGQKVEFLVSFYNNEISEKSEIFDDQFSVERPDGSNFTLKIRSTKLEDSAMYFCASSEPSGVDTQYFGPGTRLTVL.

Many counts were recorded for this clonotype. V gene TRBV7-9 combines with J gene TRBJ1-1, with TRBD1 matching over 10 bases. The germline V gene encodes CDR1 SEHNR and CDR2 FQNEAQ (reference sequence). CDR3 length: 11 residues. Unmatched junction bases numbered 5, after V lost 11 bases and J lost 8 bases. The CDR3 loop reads CAGRQGAEAFF. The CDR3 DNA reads TGTGCCGGACGACAGGGGGCAGAAGCTTTCTTT.

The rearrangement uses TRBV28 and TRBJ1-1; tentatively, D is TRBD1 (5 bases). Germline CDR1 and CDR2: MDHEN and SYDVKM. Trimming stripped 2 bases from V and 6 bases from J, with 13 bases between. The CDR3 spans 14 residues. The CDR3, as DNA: TGTGCCAGCAGTTTAGCTGGGGGGTCGGCTGAAGCTTTCTTT. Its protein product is CASSLAGGSAEAFF.

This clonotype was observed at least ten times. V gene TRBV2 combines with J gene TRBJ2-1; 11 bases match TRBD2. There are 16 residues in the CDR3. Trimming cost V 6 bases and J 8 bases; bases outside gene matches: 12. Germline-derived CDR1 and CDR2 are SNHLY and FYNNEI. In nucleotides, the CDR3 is TGTGCCAGCAGAGATTTAGCGGGGGGGCCGAAGGATGAGCAGTTCTTC. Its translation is CASRDLAGGPKDEQFF. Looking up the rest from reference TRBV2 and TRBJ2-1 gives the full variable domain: EPEVTQTPSHQVTQMGQEVILRCVPISNHLYFYWYRQILGQKVEFLVSFYNNEISEKSEIFDDQFSVERPDGSNFTLKIRSTKLEDSAMYFCASRDLAGGPKDEQFFGPGTRLTVL.

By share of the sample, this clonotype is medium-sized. In nucleotides, the CDR3 is TGTGCCAGCAGTCGAGGATCTGGCTACACCTTC. Its protein product is CASSRGSGYTF. The chain uses TRBV12-3 or TRBV12-4 and TRBJ1-2; D unclear. V lost 5 bases and J 7 bases, leaving 8 bases between the germline ends. The CDR3 runs to 11 residues.

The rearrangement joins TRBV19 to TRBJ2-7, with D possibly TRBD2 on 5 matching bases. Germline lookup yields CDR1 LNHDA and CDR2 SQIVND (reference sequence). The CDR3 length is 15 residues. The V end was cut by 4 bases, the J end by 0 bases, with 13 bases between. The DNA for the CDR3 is TGTGCCAGTAGTAGACTATCCACAAGCTCCTACGAGCAGTACTTC. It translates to CASSRLSTSSYEQYF. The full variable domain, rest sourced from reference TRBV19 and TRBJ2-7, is DGGITQSPKYLFRKEGQNVTLSCEQNLNHDAMYWYRQDPGQGLRLIYYSQIVNDFQKGDIAEGYSVSREKKESFPLTVTSAQKNPTAFYLCASSRLSTSSYEQYFGPGTRLTVT.

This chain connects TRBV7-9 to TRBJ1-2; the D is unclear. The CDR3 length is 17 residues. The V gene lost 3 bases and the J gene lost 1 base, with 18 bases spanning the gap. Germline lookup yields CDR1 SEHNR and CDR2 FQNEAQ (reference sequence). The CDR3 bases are TGTGCCAGCAGCTTGGGTTCAGAGTTGGTAGTTAACTATGGCTACACCTTC. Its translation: CASSLGSELVVNYGYTF. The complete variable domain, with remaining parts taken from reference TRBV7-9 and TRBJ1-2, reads DTGVSQNPRHKITKRGQNVTFRCDPISEHNRLYWYRQTLGQGPEFLTYFQNEAQLEKSRLLSDRFSAERPKGSFSTLEIQRTEQGDSAMYLCASSLGSELVVNYGYTFGSGTRLTVV.

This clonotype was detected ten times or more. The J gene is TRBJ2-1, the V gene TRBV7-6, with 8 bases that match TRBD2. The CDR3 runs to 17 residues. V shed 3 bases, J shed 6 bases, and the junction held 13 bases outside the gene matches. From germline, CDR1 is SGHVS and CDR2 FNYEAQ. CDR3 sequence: CASSFLTGAGGTNEQFF. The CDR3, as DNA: TGTGCCAGCAGCTTCCTTACTGGTGCGGGGGGAACCAATGAGCAGTTCTTC. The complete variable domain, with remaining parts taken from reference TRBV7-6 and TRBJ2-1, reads GAGVSQSPRYKVTKRGQDVALRCDPISGHVSLYWYRQALGQGPEFLTYFNYEAQQDKSGLPNDRFSAERPEGSISTLTIQRTEQRDSAMYRCASSFLTGAGGTNEQFFGPGTRLTVL.

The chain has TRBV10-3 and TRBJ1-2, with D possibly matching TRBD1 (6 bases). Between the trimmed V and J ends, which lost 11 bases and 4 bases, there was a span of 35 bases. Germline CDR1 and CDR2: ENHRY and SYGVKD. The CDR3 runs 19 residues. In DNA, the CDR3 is TGTGCCGTACACAGGGAGTCGATTTCGGTTTACAGGGCGGGCTATGGCTACACCTTC. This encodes CAVHRESISVYRAGYGYTF.

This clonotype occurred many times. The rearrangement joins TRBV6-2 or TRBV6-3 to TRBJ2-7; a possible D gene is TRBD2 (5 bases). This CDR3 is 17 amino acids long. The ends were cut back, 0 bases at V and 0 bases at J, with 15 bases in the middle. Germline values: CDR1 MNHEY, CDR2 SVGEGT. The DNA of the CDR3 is TGTGCCAGCAGTTACTCGACTTACGCGGGCCACTCCTACGAGCAGTACTTC. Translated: CASSYSTYAGHSYEQYF.

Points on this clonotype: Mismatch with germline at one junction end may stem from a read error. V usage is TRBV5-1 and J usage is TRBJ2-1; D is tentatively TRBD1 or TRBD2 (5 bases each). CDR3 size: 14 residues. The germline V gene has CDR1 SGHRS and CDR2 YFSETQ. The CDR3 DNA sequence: TGCGCCAGCAACTTGACTGGGACCTACGATGAGCAGTTCTTC. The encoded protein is CASNLTGTYDEQFF.

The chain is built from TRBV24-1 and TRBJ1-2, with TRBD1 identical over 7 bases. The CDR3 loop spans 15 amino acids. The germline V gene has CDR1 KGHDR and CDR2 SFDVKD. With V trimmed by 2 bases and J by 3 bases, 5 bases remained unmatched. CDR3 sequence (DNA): TGTGCCACCAGTGATTACCGACAGGGAGACTATGGCTACACCTTC. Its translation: CATSDYRQGDYGYTF.

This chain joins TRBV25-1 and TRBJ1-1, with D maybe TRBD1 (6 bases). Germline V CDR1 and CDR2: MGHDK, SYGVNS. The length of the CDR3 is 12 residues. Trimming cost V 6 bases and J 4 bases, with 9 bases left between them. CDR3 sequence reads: CASRQGATEAFF. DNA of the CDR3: TGTGCCAGCAGACAGGGCGCCACTGAAGCTTTCTTT.

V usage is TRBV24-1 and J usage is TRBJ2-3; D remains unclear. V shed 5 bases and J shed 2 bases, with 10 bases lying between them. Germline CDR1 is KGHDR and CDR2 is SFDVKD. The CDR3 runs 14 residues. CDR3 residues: CATSVNVDTDTQYF. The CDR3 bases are TGTGCCACCAGTGTGAATGTGGACACAGATACGCAGTATTTT.